The 7 T cell receptor beta chains given below trace back to one sample, sequenced in a study of control samples from healthy donors and cancer patients. The repertoire was sequenced with immunoSEQ multiplex PCR; TCRdb's copy has only in-frame clones and lacks some. The sample has 150,000 to 200,000 clones; about 90% are singletons. Sequencing was performed on blood. Receptors originate from a woman under 40 in good health.

The sample holds a few counts of this clone. The chain combines TRBV3-1 (or the pseudogene TRBV3-2) with TRBJ2-2; 7 nucleotides agree with TRBD2. Looked up from germline, CDR1 is LGHDT and CDR2 is YNNKEL (reference sequence). This CDR3 is built from 17 residues. The V segment lost 4 bases and the J segment 1 base; nucleotides outside the gene matches: 9. CDR3 in amino acids: CASSPERERLNTGELFF. CDR3 DNA: TGTGCCAGCAGCCCCGAGCGGGAAAGGTTGAACACCGGGGAGCTGTTTTTT.

The rearrangement links TRBV5-1 to TRBJ2-1; D remains ambiguous. CDR1 is SGHRS and CDR2 is YFSETQ in the germline V gene. V lost 0 bases and J lost 2, with 9 bases in between. This CDR3 contains 15 residues. As DNA, the CDR3 is TGCGCCAGCAGCTTGGCGGGCTACACCTACAATGAGCAGTTCTTC. Its protein is CASSLAGYTYNEQFF.

The chain employs TRBV2 and TRBJ2-2; 13 nucleotides agree with TRBD2. The CDR3 loop spans 15 amino acids. V gave up 5 bases and J gave up 11 bases; unmatched junction bases: 8. The germline V gene encodes CDR1 SNHLY and CDR2 FYNNEI. The CDR3 DNA follows: TGTGCCAGCAGTCCGGGACTAGCGGGGTTGGGAGAGCTGTTTTTT. Its translation is CASSPGLAGLGELFF.

This chain links TRBV28 with TRBJ2-7; tentative D call: TRBD1 (6 bases). Trimming took off 1 base at V and 7 bases at J, with 14 bases between the two ends. CDR3 size: 14 residues. Per germline, CDR1 MDHEN and CDR2 SYDVKM. The CDR3 coding sequence is TGTGCCAGCAGTTTATCTACAGGGATAAGAGAGCAGTACTTC. Translated: CASSLSTGIREQYF.

The chain couples TRBV10-3 to TRBJ2-3; 7 bases match TRBD2. V lost 3 bases, J lost 5 bases, and 8 bases stayed unmatched. This CDR3 has 15 residues. Germline lookup yields CDR1 ENHRY and CDR2 SYGVKD. Here the CDR3 DNA reads TGTGCCATCAGTGATGGGCGGGGGTTGGAAGATACGCAGTATTTT. Translated, it gives CAISDGRGLEDTQYF.

The rearrangement uses TRBV10-2 and TRBJ1-2; D may be TRBD1 (5 bases). The V gene's germline CDR1 is WSHSY and CDR2 SAAADI. The CDR3 loop spans 16 amino acids. Trimming stripped 2 bases from V and 2 bases from J, with 15 bases between. CDR3 sequence reads: CASSEGYGGANYGYTF. The CDR3 nucleotides read TGCGCCAGCAGTGAGGGTTACGGCGGGGCCAACTATGGCTACACCTTC.

The V call is TRBV2, the J call TRBJ1-5; TRBD1 aligns across 8 bases. The J segment lost 1 base and the V segment lost 7 bases, leaving 9 bases of the junction unmatched. Germline V CDR1 and CDR2: SNHLY, FYNNEI. This CDR3 is built from 16 residues. CDR3 region: CASIVDRGISNQPQHF. CDR3 nucleotides: TGTGCCAGCATCGTTGACAGGGGAATAAGCAATCAGCCCCAGCATTTT.